This entry is about one T cell receptor (beta chain). Its antigen is currently unknown. These data are taken from a study of blood T cells in healthy people across ages. On the study more broadly: Capture via template switching afforded approximately one barcoded beta molecule per two T cells.

In germline, CDR1 is LGHNA, CDR2 YNFKEQ. Trimming removed 7 bases from V and 5 bases from J, with 21 bases in between. The CDR3 has 15 residues. Study-level findings and limits: Higher naive T cell percentage went strongly together with higher TCR beta diversity. Among T cells, TCR beta diversity per million cells dropped roughly linearly as age rose.

Total RNA amounts of at least 5 micrograms were extracted per sample. The second PCR ran roughly 6 to 11 cycles with a sample-barcoded 5' primer and J-beta primers. MiXCR, applied by TCRdb to the 5' RACE reads, yields one record per CDR3 protein. The data contain 1.5 million to 2 million distinct CDR3 sequences, around 48% of them seen just once; the ten biggest clones take up around 2.1%. This sequence was found in a woman aged 40-49 years in good health. The chain combines TRBV4-2 with TRBJ2-7, with D maybe TRBD1 (5 bases). The sequencing input was blood. CDR3 protein: CASTTQEHSRDEQYF. In DNA, the CDR3 is TGTGCCAGCACCACGCAGGAACACTCCAGGGACGAGCAGTACTTC.